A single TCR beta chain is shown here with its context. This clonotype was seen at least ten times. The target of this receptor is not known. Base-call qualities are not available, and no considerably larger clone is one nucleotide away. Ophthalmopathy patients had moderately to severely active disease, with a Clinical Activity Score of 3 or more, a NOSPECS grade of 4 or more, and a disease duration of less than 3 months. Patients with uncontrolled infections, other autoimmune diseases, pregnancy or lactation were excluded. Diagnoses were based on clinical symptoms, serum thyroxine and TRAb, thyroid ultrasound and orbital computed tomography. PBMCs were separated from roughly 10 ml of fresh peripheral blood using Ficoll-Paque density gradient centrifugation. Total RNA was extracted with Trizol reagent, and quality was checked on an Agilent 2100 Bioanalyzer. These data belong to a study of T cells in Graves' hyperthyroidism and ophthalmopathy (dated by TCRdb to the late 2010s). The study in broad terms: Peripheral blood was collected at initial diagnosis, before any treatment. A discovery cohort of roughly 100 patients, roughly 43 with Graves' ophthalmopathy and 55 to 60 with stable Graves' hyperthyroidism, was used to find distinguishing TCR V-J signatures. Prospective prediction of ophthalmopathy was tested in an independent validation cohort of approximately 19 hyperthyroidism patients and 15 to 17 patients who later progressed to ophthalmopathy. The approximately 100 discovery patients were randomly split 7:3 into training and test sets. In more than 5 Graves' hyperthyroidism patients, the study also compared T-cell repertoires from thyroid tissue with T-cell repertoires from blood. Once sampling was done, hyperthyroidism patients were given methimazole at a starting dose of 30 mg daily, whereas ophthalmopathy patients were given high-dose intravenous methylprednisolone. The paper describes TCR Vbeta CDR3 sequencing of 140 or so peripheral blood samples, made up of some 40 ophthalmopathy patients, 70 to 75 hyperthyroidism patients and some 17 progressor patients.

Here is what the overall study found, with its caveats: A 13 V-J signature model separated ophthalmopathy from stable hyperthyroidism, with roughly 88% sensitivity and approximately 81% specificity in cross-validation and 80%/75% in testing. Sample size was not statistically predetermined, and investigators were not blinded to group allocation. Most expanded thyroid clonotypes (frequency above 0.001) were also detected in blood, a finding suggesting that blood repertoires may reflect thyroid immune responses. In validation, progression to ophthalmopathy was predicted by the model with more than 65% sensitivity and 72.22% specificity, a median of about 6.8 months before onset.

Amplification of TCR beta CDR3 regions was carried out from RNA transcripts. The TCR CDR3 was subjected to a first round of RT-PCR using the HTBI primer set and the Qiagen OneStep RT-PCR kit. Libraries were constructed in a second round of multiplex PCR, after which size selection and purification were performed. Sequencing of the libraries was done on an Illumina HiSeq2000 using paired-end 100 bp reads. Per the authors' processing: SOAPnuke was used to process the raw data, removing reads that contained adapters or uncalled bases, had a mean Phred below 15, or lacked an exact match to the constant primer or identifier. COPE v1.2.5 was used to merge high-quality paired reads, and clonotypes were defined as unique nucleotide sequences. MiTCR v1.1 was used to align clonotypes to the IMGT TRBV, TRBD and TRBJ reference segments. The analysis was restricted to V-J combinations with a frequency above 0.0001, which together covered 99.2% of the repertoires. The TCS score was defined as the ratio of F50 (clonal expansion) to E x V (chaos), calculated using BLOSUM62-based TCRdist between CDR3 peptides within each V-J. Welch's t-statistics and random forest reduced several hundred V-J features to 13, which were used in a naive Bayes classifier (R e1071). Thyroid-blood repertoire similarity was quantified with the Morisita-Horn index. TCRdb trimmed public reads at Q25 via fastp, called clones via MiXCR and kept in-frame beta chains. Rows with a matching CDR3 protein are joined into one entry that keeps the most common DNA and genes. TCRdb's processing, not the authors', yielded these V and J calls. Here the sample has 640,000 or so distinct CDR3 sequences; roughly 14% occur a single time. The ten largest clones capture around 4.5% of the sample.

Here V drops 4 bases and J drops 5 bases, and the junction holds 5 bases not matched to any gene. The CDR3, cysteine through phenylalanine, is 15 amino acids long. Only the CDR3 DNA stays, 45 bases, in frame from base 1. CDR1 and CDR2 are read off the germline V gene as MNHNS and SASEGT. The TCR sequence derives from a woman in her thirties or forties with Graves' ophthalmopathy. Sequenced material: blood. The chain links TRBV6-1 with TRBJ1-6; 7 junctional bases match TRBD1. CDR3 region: CASSVGTADNSPLHF. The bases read TGTGCCAGCAGTGTCGGGACAGCCGATAATTCACCCCTCCACTTT.